Below are 4 T cell receptor beta chains sequenced from a single sample in a study of shared clonotypes between healthy human individuals. Method: immunoSEQ multiplex PCR; TCRdb's copy keeps in-frame clones and lacks some. Here the sample spans a few million clones, around nine tenths being singletons. Specimen: naive CD4+ T cells sorted from blood. The subset: CD45RA+ positively selected. All receptors derive from a man aged 18 to 35 in good health.

CDR3 DNA: TGTGCCAGCAGCCCGGGACTCACCCTTAACACCGGGGAGCTGTTTTTT. It codes for CASSPGLTLNTGELFF. The rearrangement joins TRBV11-2 to TRBJ2-2, with D perhaps TRBD2 (6 bases). V was pared by 5 bases and J by 2 bases, with 15 bases between. Looked up from germline, CDR1 is SGHAT and CDR2 is FQNNGV. This CDR3 contains 16 residues.

The V and J genes are TRBV6-5 and TRBJ2-5; TRBD2 agrees at 8 bases. The CDR3 contains 15 residues. Germline CDR1 and CDR2: MNHEY and SVGAGI. V shed 5 bases, J shed 2 bases, and the junction held 7 bases outside the gene matches. CDR3 residues: CASSARGGSQETQYF. The CDR3 nucleotides read TGTGCCAGCAGTGCCCGGGGGGGGAGTCAAGAGACCCAGTACTTC.

The chain links TRBV6-5 to TRBJ2-7; D remains unclear. CDR1 and CDR2 from the germline V gene are MNHEY and SVGAGI. The CDR3 covers 14 residues. The V end lost 2 bases, the J end lost 7 bases, and 15 bases lay between the germline ends. CDR3 nucleotide sequence: TGTGCCAGCAGTTACCCCCGGCACTCTGAGGAGCAGTACTTC. Protein: CASSYPRHSEEQYF.

The V call is TRBV28, the J call TRBJ2-5, with 10 positions matching TRBD2. V shed 8 bases, J shed 5 bases, and the junction held 8 bases outside the gene matches. The germline gives CDR1 MDHEN, CDR2 SYDVKM. The CDR3 sequence is 14 residues long. The CDR3 spells CASERSGRVETQYF. CDR3 sequence (DNA): TGTGCCAGCGAGCGGAGCGGGAGGGTCGAGACCCAGTACTTC. The full variable domain, in which reference TRBV28 and TRBJ2-5 provide the parts outside the CDR3, is DVKVTQSSRYLVKRTGEKVFLECVQDMDHENMFWYRQDPGLGLRLIYFSYDVKMKEKGDIPEGYSVSREKKERFSLILESASTNQTSMYLCASERSGRVETQYFGPGTRLLVL.